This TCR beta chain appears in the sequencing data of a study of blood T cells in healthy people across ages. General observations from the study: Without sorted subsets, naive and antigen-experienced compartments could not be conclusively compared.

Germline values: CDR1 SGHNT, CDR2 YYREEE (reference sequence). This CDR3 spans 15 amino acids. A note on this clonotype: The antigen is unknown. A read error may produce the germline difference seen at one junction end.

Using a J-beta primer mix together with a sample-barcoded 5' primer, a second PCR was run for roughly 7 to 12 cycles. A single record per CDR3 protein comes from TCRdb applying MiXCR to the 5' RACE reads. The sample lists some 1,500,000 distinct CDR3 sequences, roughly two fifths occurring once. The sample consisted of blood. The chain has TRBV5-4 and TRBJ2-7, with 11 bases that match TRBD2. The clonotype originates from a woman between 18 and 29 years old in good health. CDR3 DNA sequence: TGTGCCAACAGCTCACCTACTAGCGGGAGTTACGAGCAGTACTTC. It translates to CANSSPTSGSYEQYF.